One sample yielded the 27 T cell receptor beta chains listed below, sequenced in a study of blood T cell repertoires in COVID-19. Repertoires were generated with immunoSEQ multiplex PCR, while TCRdb's copy carries only in-frame clones and drops some. Here the sample spans about 170,000 clones, 85% to 90% being singletons. Material: peripheral blood. Receptor source: a woman aged 80 or over in a cohort sampled during active or convalescent COVID-19.

The rearrangement joins TRBV5-4 to TRBJ2-3, with 9 bases identical to TRBD1. CDR3 size: 16 residues. J gave up 0 bases and V 6 bases, and 8 bases lay outside the gene matches. CDR1 is SGHNT and CDR2 is YYREEE in the germline V gene (reference sequence). In DNA, the CDR3 is TGTGCCAGCACCTTACCGGGACAGGGCAGCACAGATACGCAGTATTTT. It encodes CASTLPGQGSTDTQYF.

This clone was recorded only once. The CDR3 is CSVARGDNYGYTF. DNA for the CDR3: TGCAGCGTTGCCCGGGGGGATAACTATGGCTACACCTTC. The V and J genes are TRBV29-1 and TRBJ1-2, with D possibly TRBD1 on 5 matching bases. CDR3 length equals 13 residues. The V gene's germline CDR1 is SQVTM and CDR2 ANQGSEA. V lost 4 bases and J 1 base, leaving 10 bases between the germline ends.

The chain carries TRBV7-6 and TRBJ1-2; 8 bases line up with TRBD1. Germline CDR1 and CDR2: SGHVS and FNYEAQ. This CDR3 spans 18 amino acids. The trim removed 5 bases at V and 4 bases at J, leaving 18 bases unmatched. DNA for the CDR3: TGTGCCAGCAGCAATCGAGAATCCGGGACAGGAAAGCTCTATGGCTACACCTTC. Encoded protein: CASSNRESGTGKLYGYTF. Variable domain in full (rest from reference TRBV7-6 and TRBJ1-2): GAGVSQSPRYKVTKRGQDVALRCDPISGHVSLYWYRQALGQGPEFLTYFNYEAQQDKSGLPNDRFSAERPEGSISTLTIQRTEQRDSAMYRCASSNRESGTGKLYGYTFGSGTRLTVV.

The chain joins TRBV19 to TRBJ2-4; 7 bases are shared with TRBD2. The CDR3 runs to 15 residues. Per the germline V gene, CDR1 is LNHDA and CDR2 is SQIVND (reference sequence). V lost 5 bases, J lost 6 bases, and 10 bases stayed unmatched. This chain's CDR3 is CASSGSAGVRNIQYF. CDR3 in DNA: TGTGCCAGTAGTGGATCTGCGGGAGTGAGAAACATTCAGTACTTC. The complete variable domain, with remaining parts taken from reference TRBV19 and TRBJ2-4, reads DGGITQSPKYLFRKEGQNVTLSCEQNLNHDAMYWYRQDPGQGLRLIYYSQIVNDFQKGDIAEGYSVSREKKESFPLTVTSAQKNPTAFYLCASSGSAGVRNIQYFGAGTRLSVL.

Of note for this clone: Other nucleotide sequences in the sample specify the same CDR3. The chain joins TRBV9 to TRBJ2-1; maybe TRBD1 (5 bases). The CDR3 is made up of 14 amino acids. Trimming stripped 2 bases from V and 0 bases from J, with 6 bases between. Germline assignment: CDR1 SGDLS and CDR2 YYNGEE. The CDR3 sequence: CASSVDSSYNEQFF. The CDR3 DNA reads as TGTGCCAGCAGCGTCGACAGCTCCTACAATGAGCAGTTCTTC.

The genes are TRBV7-9 and TRBJ2-2, with TRBD2 as a possible D gene (6 bases). The CDR3 spans 14 residues. The germline V gene encodes CDR1 SEHNR and CDR2 FQNEAQ (reference sequence). Trimming removed 3 bases at V and 6 bases at J, with 11 bases between. The CDR3 here is CASSFSGLSGELFF. CDR3 nucleotide sequence: TGTGCCAGCAGCTTTTCAGGACTATCCGGGGAGCTGTTTTTT.

J is TRBJ2-7 and V is TRBV19; tentatively, D is TRBD2 (6 bases). The CDR3 loop spans 14 amino acids. CDR1 and CDR2 from the germline V gene are LNHDA and SQIVND (reference sequence). V lost 5 bases and J 2 bases, leaving 13 bases between the germline ends. The CDR3 region is CASSSFSGPYEQYV. CDR3 DNA: TGTGCCAGTAGTTCTTTCAGCGGGCCCTACGAGCAGTACGTC.

This rearrangement joins TRBV12-3 or TRBV12-4 to TRBJ1-2; D is perhaps TRBD1 (6 bases). This CDR3 has 12 residues. The germline V and J ends were trimmed by 6 bases and 4 bases, with 9 bases remaining between them. The CDR3 sequence is CASSTDSYGYTF. CDR3 bases: TGTGCCAGCAGCACGGACAGCTATGGCTACACCTTC.

The J gene is TRBJ2-5, the V gene TRBV19, with TRBD1 matching over 11 bases. Germline loops: CDR1 LNHDA, CDR2 SQIVND (reference sequence). J lost 5 bases, V lost 7 bases, and 9 bases had no gene match. This CDR3 has 15 residues. In DNA, the CDR3 is TGTGCCAGTACCACTGCCGGGACAGGGGGGGAGACCCAGTACTTC. Its protein product is CASTTAGTGGETQYF.

This rearrangement joins TRBV27 to TRBJ1-2; 8 bases match TRBD1. The CDR3 spans 13 residues. Germline V gives CDR1 MNHEY, CDR2 SMNVEV (reference sequence). V dropped 3 bases and J dropped 8; count of bases not matched to a gene: 5. The DNA of the CDR3 is TGTGCCAGCAGTTTCCGGACAGGGCAGGGCTACACCTTC. The encoded protein is CASSFRTGQGYTF.

The rearrangement links TRBV7-2 to TRBJ1-3; 9 bases align to TRBD1. The CDR3 has 14 residues. V lost 3 bases to trimming and J lost 7 bases; unmatched junction nucleotides: 4. Germline CDR1 SGHTA, CDR2 FQGNSA. The CDR3 nucleotides read TGTGCCAGCAGCTTTACAGGGGGCAGGAACACCATATATTTT. It yields the protein CASSFTGGRNTIYF.

The gene calls are TRBV7-2 and TRBJ1-5; D is unclear. V was trimmed by 5 bases and J by 0 bases, leaving 14 bases between them. From germline, CDR1 is SGHTA and CDR2 FQGNSA. The CDR3 is made up of 16 amino acids. CDR3 in amino acids: CASSVQEGLSNQPQHF. The CDR3 DNA follows: TGTGCCAGCAGCGTCCAAGAGGGCCTTAGCAATCAGCCCCAGCATTTT.

To note about this clone: This specimen includes other DNA sequences encoding the same CDR3. The chain uses TRBV7-9 and TRBJ2-7; maybe TRBD2 (6 bases). Trimming took off 3 bases at V and 0 bases at J, with 9 bases between the two ends. CDR3 size: 14 residues. In germline, CDR1 is SEHNR, CDR2 FQNEAQ (reference sequence). Here the CDR3 reads CASSLDGSSYEQYF. CDR3 in DNA: TGTGCCAGCAGCTTGGACGGGAGCTCCTACGAGCAGTACTTC.

The chain combines TRBV6-5 with TRBJ2-7, with 9 bases lining up with TRBD1. The J segment lost 10 bases and the V segment lost 5 bases, leaving 9 bases of the junction unmatched. Per the germline V gene, CDR1 is MNHEY and CDR2 is SVGAGI. This CDR3 contains 13 residues. The CDR3 protein is CASSQNDRGKQYV. As DNA, the CDR3 is TGTGCCAGCAGTCAAAACGACAGGGGGAAACAGTACGTC.

The genes are TRBV19 and TRBJ2-4; tentatively, D is TRBD1 (5 bases). Looked up from germline, CDR1 is LNHDA and CDR2 is SQIVND (reference sequence). The V and J ends lost 6 bases and 11 bases respectively, with 17 bases between them. The CDR3 runs to 13 residues. The CDR3 nucleotides read TGTGCCAGTAGAGACCGAGATAGGGGATTTCAGTACTTC. Translated, it gives CASRDRDRGFQYF.

This clone was counted a few times. V usage is TRBV29-1 and J usage is TRBJ1-1, with a weak D call TRBD1 (6 bases). The CDR3 consists of 13 residues. Germline V CDR1 and CDR2: SQVTM, ANQGSEA. V lost 7 bases and J 0 bases, leaving 12 bases between the germline ends. Here the CDR3 reads CSAGAGVNTEAFF. The CDR3 DNA reads TGCAGCGCCGGTGCAGGGGTGAACACTGAAGCTTTCTTT.

The rearrangement uses TRBV7-8 and TRBJ1-3; the D gene is possibly TRBD1 (5 bases). Germline V CDR1 and CDR2: SGHVS, FQNEAQ. V lost 4 bases and J lost 7, with 20 bases in between. This CDR3 contains 16 residues. CDR3 DNA: TGTGCCAGCAGCTCGGACACTCTTGTCAAGTGGAACACCATATATTTT. Translating it yields CASSSDTLVKWNTIYF.

The chain recombines TRBV30 with TRBJ2-3; D may be TRBD2 (5 bases). V gave up 3 bases and J gave up 4 bases, with 11 bases separating them. CDR3 length equals 13 residues. Germline V gives CDR1 GTSNPN, CDR2 SVGIG (reference sequence). CDR3 protein: CAWSPGLADTQYF. The CDR3 coding sequence is TGTGCCTGGAGCCCTGGACTTGCAGATACGCAGTATTTT.

The chain uses TRBV19 and TRBJ1-2; TRBD1 matches 7 bases. The CDR3 contains 16 residues. J was trimmed by 2 bases and V by 4 bases; bases with no gene match: 10. Germline CDR1 is LNHDA and CDR2 is SQIVND (reference sequence). CDR3 DNA: TGTGCCAGTAGTAGCCCACGGACAGGCGAAAACTATGGCTACACCTTC. Translating gives CASSSPRTGENYGYTF.

The chain joins TRBV28 to TRBJ1-5; TRBD1 is a possible D gene (5 bases). V lost 7 bases, J lost 5 bases, and 9 bases lay in between. The CDR3 runs 12 residues. The V gene's germline CDR1 is MDHEN and CDR2 SYDVKM. In DNA, the CDR3 is TGTGCCAGCATGCGGGGGGATCAGCCCCAGCATTTT. As protein: CASMRGDQPQHF.

J is TRBJ1-3 and V is TRBV3-1 (or the pseudogene TRBV3-2), with TRBD1 as a possible D gene (5 bases). Trimming took off 3 bases at V and 0 bases at J, with 9 bases between the two ends. The CDR3 loop spans 15 amino acids. CDR1 LGHDT and CDR2 YNNKEL come from the germline V gene (reference sequence). The chain's CDR3 is CASSHQGLSGNTIYF. CDR3 sequence (DNA): TGTGCCAGCAGCCACCAGGGCCTCTCTGGAAACACCATATATTTT.

This chain connects TRBV28 to TRBJ1-4; 8 bases fit TRBD1. Germline CDR1 and CDR2: MDHEN and SYDVKM. The CDR3 sequence is 15 residues long. The junction had 6 bases not matched to a gene; V was cut back by 4 bases and J by 5 bases. The DNA for the CDR3 is TGTGCCAGCAGTTCCTCAGGGGGCGGGAATGAAAAACTGTTTTTT. This translates into CASSSSGGGNEKLFF.

V usage is TRBV6-6 and J usage is TRBJ1-2; the match to TRBD1 covers 7 bases. V lost 6 bases, J lost 6 bases, and 7 bases stayed unmatched. The germline V gene encodes CDR1 MNHNY and CDR2 SVGAGI (reference sequence). CDR3 length equals 13 residues. Here the CDR3 reads CASREGARNGYTF. In DNA, the CDR3 is TGTGCCAGCAGGGAGGGGGCGCGAAATGGCTACACCTTC.

This chain connects TRBV11-2 to TRBJ2-7; no clear D gene. Germline loops: CDR1 SGHAT, CDR2 FQNNGV. Trimming removed 0 bases at V and 3 bases at J, with 12 bases between. The CDR3 extends over 15 amino acids. Here the CDR3 DNA reads TGTGCCAGCAGCTTAGATAGACTCCTGAGCTACGAGCAGTACTTC. Translating gives CASSLDRLLSYEQYF. The full variable domain, rest sourced from reference TRBV11-2 and TRBJ2-7, is EAGVAQSPRYKIIEKRQSVAFWCNPISGHATLYWYQQILGQGPKLLIQFQNNGVVDDSQLPKDRFSAERLKGVDSTLKIQPAKLEDSAVYLCASSLDRLLSYEQYFGPGTRLTVT.

This clone has only a few counts. The V and J genes are TRBV2 and TRBJ2-5; the D is unclear. Trimming left V 6 bases short and J 3 bases short, with 5 bases between. This CDR3 spans 11 amino acids. Germline V gene data show CDR1 as SNHLY and CDR2 as FYNNEI. The CDR3 region has the DNA TGTGCCAGCAGCTCTAAAGAGACCCAGTACTTC. Its translation is CASSSKETQYF.

This clone occurred once. The CDR3 sequence: CASSLSGLAGVEQFF. In DNA, the CDR3 is TGCGCCAGCAGCTTGTCGGGACTAGCGGGGGTTGAGCAGTTCTTC. The rearrangement links TRBV5-1 to TRBJ2-1, with TRBD2 matching over 14 bases. The CDR3 runs to 15 residues. CDR1 is SGHRS and CDR2 is YFSETQ in the germline V gene. The V gene end was trimmed by 1 base and the J gene end by 9 bases; junction bases not matched to a gene: 3.

The chain is built from TRBV7-9 and TRBJ1-5; 9 nucleotides line up with TRBD1. There are 17 residues in the CDR3. J was trimmed by 4 bases and V by 4 bases; bases with no gene match: 11. Per germline, CDR1 SEHNR and CDR2 FQNEAQ (reference sequence). The CDR3 coding sequence is TGTGCCAGCAGCTCTCGGCAATGGGACAGGGTAAATCAGCCCCAGCATTTT. Its protein product is CASSSRQWDRVNQPQHF.